Following are 20 T cell receptor beta chains from one sample sequenced in a study of monozygotic twins with inflammatory bowel disease. TCRdb re-called the 5' RACE reads; every CDR3 protein appears as one record, without DNA. The table lists around 210,000 distinct CDR3 sequences. The sample consisted of blood. These receptors were collected from a human donor with ulcerative colitis or Crohn's disease, or a healthy co-twin of an affected twin (not recorded which).

The chain links TRBV2 to TRBJ2-1; as DNA is missing, the TRBD2 call by TCRdb cannot be tested. Germline V gene lookup returns CDR1 SNHLY and CDR2 FYNNEI. CDR3 length: 16 residues. Here the CDR3 reads CASSRTSSGGYNEQFF. Full variable domain (missing parts from reference TRBV2 and TRBJ2-1): EPEVTQTPSHQVTQMGQEVILRCVPISNHLYFYWYRQILGQKVEFLVSFYNNEISEKSEIFDDQFSVERPDGSNFTLKIRSTKLEDSAMYFCASSRTSSGGYNEQFFGPGTRLTVL.

This chain's CDR3 is CASSYGLGAGTEAFF. The chain carries TRBV6-5 and TRBJ1-1; lacking DNA, the TRBD1 call made by TCRdb goes unchecked. CDR1 and CDR2 (germline): MNHEY, SVGAGI. This CDR3 spans 15 amino acids.

The J gene is TRBJ1-5, the V gene TRBV4-3. Germline V lookup: CDR1 LGHNA, CDR2 YSLEER. The CDR3 totals 15 residues. CDR3 protein: CASSREVFDNQPQHF.

The V gene is TRBV5-5, the J gene TRBJ2-1; no DNA is available, so the TRBD2 call from TCRdb remains unchecked. The CDR3 consists of 15 residues. The germline gives CDR1 SGHKS, CDR2 YYEKEE (reference sequence). The CDR3: CASSLGAGLANEQFF. Variable domain in full (rest from reference TRBV5-5 and TRBJ2-1): DAGVTQSPTHLIKTRGQQVTLRCSPISGHKSVSWYQQVLGQGPQFIFQYYEKEERGRGNFPDRFSARQFPNYSSELNVNALLLGDSALYLCASSLGAGLANEQFFGPGTRLTVL.

The genes are TRBV12-3 or TRBV12-4 and TRBJ2-3; as DNA is missing, the TRBD1 call by TCRdb cannot be tested. The CDR3 totals 15 residues. The CDR3 loop reads CASSLLGPGVDTQYF.

This sequence joins TRBV28 and TRBJ1-4; as DNA is missing, the TRBD1 call by TCRdb cannot be tested. Germline assignment: CDR1 MDHEN and CDR2 SYDVKM. The CDR3 consists of 14 residues. The CDR3 sequence is CASSLNRLDEKLFF.

The V gene is TRBV6-2 or TRBV6-3, the J gene TRBJ2-7. Germline V lookup: CDR1 MNHEY, CDR2 SVGEGT. The CDR3 extends over 14 amino acids. This chain's CDR3 is CASSYSSVSYEQYF.

The V call is TRBV30, the J call TRBJ2-3. The CDR3 has 13 residues. CDR1 and CDR2 from the germline V gene are GTSNPN and SVGIG (reference sequence). CDR3 region: CAWTLESTDTQYF.

CDR3 amino acids: CASSFGSPGHEQYF. This chain connects TRBV5-1 to TRBJ2-7; the D call of TRBD1 rests on TCRdb alone, since no DNA is present to check it. CDR1 and CDR2 from the germline V gene are SGHRS and YFSETQ. The CDR3 extends over 14 amino acids.

The chain is built from TRBV9 and TRBJ1-1; without DNA, the TCRdb call of TRBD1 cannot be checked. Germline V CDR1 and CDR2: SGDLS, YYNGEE. There are 13 residues in the CDR3. The CDR3 region is CASSVTGRTEAFF.

The CDR3 loop is CASSQDLMGQGGQPQHF. The chain has TRBV4-2 and TRBJ1-5; TCRdb's D call of TRBD1 is untestable without DNA. CDR3 length equals 17 residues. Germline CDR1 and CDR2: LGHNA and YNFKEQ.

The genes are TRBV5-4 and TRBJ2-2; without DNA, the TCRdb call of TRBD1 cannot be checked. Germline-derived CDR1 and CDR2 are SGHNT and YYREEE (reference sequence). CDR3 length: 13 residues. The chain's CDR3 is CASSPGVSGELFF.

The chain links TRBV7-2 to TRBJ2-4; the D call of TRBD1 rests on TCRdb alone, since no DNA is present to check it. CDR3 length: 14 residues. From germline, CDR1 is SGHTA and CDR2 FQGNSA. The CDR3 here is CASSYAQGPNIQYF.

The CDR3 sequence: CASSLSPSSYNEQFF. V is TRBV7-9 and J is TRBJ2-1; the TCRdb D gene call, TRBD2, has no DNA to confirm it. Germline lookup yields CDR1 SEHNR and CDR2 FQNEAQ (reference sequence). The CDR3 loop spans 15 amino acids. Complete variable domain (other parts from reference TRBV7-9 and TRBJ2-1): DTGVSQNPRHKITKRGQNVTFRCDPISEHNRLYWYRQTLGQGPEFLTYFQNEAQLEKSRLLSDRFSAERPKGSFSTLEIQRTEQGDSAMYLCASSLSPSSYNEQFFGPGTRLTVL.

The chain joins TRBV19 to TRBJ1-1; absent DNA, TCRdb's TRBD1 call cannot be checked. The CDR3 loop spans 15 amino acids. Germline V gene lookup returns CDR1 LNHDA and CDR2 SQIVND (reference sequence). The CDR3 reads CASSLTGKGNTEAFF.

The chain employs TRBV7-9 and TRBJ2-1; the TRBD2 assignment by TCRdb is unverifiable without DNA. The CDR3 is made up of 14 amino acids. CDR1 is SEHNR and CDR2 is FQNEAQ in the germline V gene (reference sequence). CDR3 sequence reads: CASSLVVSSDEQFF.

The chain recombines TRBV11-2 with TRBJ2-5; TCRdb's D gene call, TRBD1, goes unchecked for lack of DNA. Germline CDR1 is SGHAT and CDR2 is FQNNGV. This CDR3 spans 13 amino acids. The CDR3 spells CASSPRLVETQYF.

The chain carries TRBV6-5 and TRBJ2-5. Germline CDR1 and CDR2: MNHEY and SVGAGI. This CDR3 comprises 11 residues. CDR3 sequence reads: CASSWGETQYF.

The chain combines TRBV6-5 with TRBJ1-2. In germline, CDR1 is MNHEY, CDR2 SVGAGI. The CDR3 totals 13 residues. CDR3 sequence: CASSYSSSYGYTF.

The genes are TRBV20-1 and TRBJ2-7; no DNA is available, so the TRBD1 call from TCRdb remains unchecked. The CDR3 extends over 16 amino acids. Germline CDR1 and CDR2: DFQATT and SNEGSKA (reference sequence). The CDR3 is CSATNTRDRGTYEQYF.